Sequencing of this TCR beta chain was carried out in a study of CD8+ T cells in alopecia areata. Whole-study context: Patients remained on tofacitinib for 6 to 18 months and then went 6 months without it.

This clone is a singleton in its sample. Its antigen remains unknown. V was clipped by 2 bases and J by 4 bases; unmatched bases: 1. This CDR3 has 13 amino acids. CDR1 and CDR2 (germline): SGHTA, FQGNSA. RNA extraction and reverse transcription yielded cDNA as sequencing template. Repertoires were generated with immunoSEQ multiplex PCR, while TCRdb's copy carries only in-frame clones and drops some. The sample lists about 180,000 clones, approximately 62% seen once, with 1.7% in the top ten. Using a FACSAria, the CD4+ and CD8+ T cells were sorted from the PBMCs. Study-level results: Higher clonality than in normal scalp was seen in lesional scalp, especially alopecia totalis/universalis. Scalp specimens additionally yield sequences from normal skin's resident alphabeta T cells.

This receptor was taken from a human donor with alopecia areata. Here the sequenced sample was CD4+ T cells sorted from blood, taken at week 0. The V call is TRBV7-2, the J call TRBJ2-5; the match to TRBD2 covers 7 bases. The CDR3 protein is CASSLWEGETQYF. CDR3 bases: TGTGCCAGCAGCTTATGGGAGGGAGAGACCCAGTACTTC.